This entry is about one T cell receptor beta chain. Its target is unknown. This sample was taken from a study of cytomegalovirus exposure and HLA in healthy donors. The germline V gene has CDR1 MNHEY and CDR2 SVGAGI. V dropped 5 bases and J dropped 4; count of bases not matched to a gene: 2. This CDR3 is built from 13 residues. Amplification used 60 Vbeta primers and 13 Jbeta primers. Measured with immunoSEQ multiplex PCR; TCRdb has only the in-frame clones, and not every one. The sample lists fewer than 110,000 clones, 81% occurring once. Study observations and caveats: In terms of immune exposure information, only CMV serostatus was available. In an earlier analysis, in approximately 630 donors, most V segments appeared productive either ~87% or ~30% of the time.

V is TRBV6-5 and J is TRBJ1-3; 7 bases match TRBD1. Sample: PBMCs. The receptor comes from a man aged 30-40 years in good health and CMV-seronegative. DNA for the CDR3: TGTGCCAGCAGTCCGGACAGGGGAAACACCATATATTTT. Its protein product is CASSPDRGNTIYF.